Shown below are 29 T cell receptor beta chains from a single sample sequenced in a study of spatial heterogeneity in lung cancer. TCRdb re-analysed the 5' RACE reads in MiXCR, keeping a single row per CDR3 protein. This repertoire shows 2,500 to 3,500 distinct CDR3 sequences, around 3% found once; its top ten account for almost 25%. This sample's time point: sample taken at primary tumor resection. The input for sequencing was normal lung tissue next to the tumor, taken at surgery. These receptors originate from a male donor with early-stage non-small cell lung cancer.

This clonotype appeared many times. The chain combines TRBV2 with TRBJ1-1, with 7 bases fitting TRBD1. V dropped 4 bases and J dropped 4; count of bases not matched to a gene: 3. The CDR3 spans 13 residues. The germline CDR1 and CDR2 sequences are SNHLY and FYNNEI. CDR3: CASSVNRGTEAFF. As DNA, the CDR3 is TGTGCCAGCAGTGTGAACAGGGGCACTGAAGCTTTCTTT.

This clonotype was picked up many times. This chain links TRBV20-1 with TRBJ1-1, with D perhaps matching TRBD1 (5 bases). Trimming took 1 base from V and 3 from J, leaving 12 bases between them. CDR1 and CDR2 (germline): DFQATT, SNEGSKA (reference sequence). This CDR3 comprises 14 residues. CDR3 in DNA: TGCAGTGCTAGAGTTGGCAGGGCGTACACTGAAGCTTTCTTT. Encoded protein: CSARVGRAYTEAFF.

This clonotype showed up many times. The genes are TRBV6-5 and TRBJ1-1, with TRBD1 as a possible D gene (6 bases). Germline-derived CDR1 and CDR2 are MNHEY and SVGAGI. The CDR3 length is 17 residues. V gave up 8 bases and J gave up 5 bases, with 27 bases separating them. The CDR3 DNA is TGTGCCAGCTGGGGGCGGGCAGGGGCAATTAGAAAGACTGAAGCTTTCTTT. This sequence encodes CASWGRAGAIRKTEAFF.

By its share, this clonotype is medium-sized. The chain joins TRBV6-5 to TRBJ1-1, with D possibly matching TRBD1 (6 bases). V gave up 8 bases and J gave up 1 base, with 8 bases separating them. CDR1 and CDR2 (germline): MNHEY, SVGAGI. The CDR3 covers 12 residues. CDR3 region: CASLTGNTEAFF. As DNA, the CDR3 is TGTGCCAGCCTGACAGGGAACACTGAAGCTTTCTTT.

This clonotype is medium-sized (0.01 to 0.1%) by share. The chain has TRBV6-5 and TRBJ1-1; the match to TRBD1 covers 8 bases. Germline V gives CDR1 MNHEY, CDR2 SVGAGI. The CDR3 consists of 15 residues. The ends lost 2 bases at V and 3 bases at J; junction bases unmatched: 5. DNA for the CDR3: TGTGCCAGCAGTTACGGGCAGGGGGCCGACACTGAAGCTTTCTTT. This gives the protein CASSYGQGADTEAFF.

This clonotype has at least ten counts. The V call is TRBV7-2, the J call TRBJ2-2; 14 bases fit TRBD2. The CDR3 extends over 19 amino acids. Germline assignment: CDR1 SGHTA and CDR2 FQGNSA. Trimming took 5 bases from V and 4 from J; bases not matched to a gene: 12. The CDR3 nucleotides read TGTGCCAGCAGCCGAAGAGGGGGACTAGCGGGAGTGAGCACCGGGGAGCTGTTTTTT. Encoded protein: CASSRRGGLAGVSTGELFF.

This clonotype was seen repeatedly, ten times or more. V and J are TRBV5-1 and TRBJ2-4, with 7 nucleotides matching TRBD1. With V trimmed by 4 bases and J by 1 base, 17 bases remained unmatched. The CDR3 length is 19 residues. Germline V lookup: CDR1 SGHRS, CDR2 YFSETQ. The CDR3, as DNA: TGCGCCAGCAGCGCCCGGGACAGCAGTCGGGAACCCGCCAAAAACATTCAGTACTTC. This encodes CASSARDSSREPAKNIQYF.

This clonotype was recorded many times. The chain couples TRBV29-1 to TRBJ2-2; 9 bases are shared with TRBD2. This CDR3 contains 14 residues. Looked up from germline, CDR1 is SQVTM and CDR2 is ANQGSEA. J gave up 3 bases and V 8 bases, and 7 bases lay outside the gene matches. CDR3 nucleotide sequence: TGCAGCTTCCGACTAGCGGAAGACACCGGGGAGCTGTTTTTT. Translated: CSFRLAEDTGELFF.

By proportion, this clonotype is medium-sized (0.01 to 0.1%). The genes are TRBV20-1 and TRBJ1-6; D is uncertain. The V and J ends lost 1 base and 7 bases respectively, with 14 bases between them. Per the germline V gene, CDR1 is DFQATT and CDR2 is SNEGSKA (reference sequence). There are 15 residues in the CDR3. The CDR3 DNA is TGCAGTGCTAGAGTCGGAGTGTCCGCAAATTCACCCCTCCACTTT. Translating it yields CSARVGVSANSPLHF.

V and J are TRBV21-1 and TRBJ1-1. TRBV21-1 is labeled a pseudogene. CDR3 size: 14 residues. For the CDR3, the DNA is TGTGCCAGCAGCAAAAGGTCGGTGAACACTGAAGCTTTCTTT. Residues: CASSKRSVNTEAFF.

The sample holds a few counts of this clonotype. CDR3 coding DNA: TGTGCCAGCAGCTTGGCCCTTGGAGGGTCGGCTGGGGCCAACGTCCTGACTTTC. It codes for CASSLALGGSAGANVLTF. This chain connects TRBV5-6 to TRBJ2-6, with a tentative D call TRBD2 (6 bases). Germline CDR1 reads SGHDT; CDR2 reads YYEEEE. The CDR3 loop spans 18 amino acids. Deletions cut 0 bases from V and 2 bases from J, with 15 bases between.

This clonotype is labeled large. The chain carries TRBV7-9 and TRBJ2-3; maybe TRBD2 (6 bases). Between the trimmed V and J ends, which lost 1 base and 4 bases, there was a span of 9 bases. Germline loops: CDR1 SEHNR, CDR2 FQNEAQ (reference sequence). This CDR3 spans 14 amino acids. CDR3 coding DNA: TGTGCCAGCAGCTTAGAGGTAGCGGCAGATACGCAGTATTTT. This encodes CASSLEVAADTQYF.

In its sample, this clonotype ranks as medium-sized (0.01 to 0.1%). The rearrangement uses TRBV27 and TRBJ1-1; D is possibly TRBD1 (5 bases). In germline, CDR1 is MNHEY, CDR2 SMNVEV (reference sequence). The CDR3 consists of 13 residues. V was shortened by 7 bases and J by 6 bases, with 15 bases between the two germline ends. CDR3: CASTLTQGAEAFF. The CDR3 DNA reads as TGTGCCAGCACCTTGACCCAGGGCGCTGAAGCTTTCTTT.

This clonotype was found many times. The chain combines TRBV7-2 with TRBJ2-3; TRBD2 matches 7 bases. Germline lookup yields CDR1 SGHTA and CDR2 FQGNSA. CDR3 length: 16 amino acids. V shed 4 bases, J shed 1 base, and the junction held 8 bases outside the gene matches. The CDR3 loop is CASSSVLGGGTDTQYF. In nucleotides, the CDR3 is TGTGCCAGCAGCTCAGTATTGGGGGGGGGCACAGATACGCAGTATTTT.

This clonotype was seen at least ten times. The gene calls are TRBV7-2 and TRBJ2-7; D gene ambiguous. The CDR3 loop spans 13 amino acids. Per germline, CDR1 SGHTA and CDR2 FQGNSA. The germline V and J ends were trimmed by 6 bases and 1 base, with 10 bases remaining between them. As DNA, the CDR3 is TGTGCCAGCAGACCCGTGGCATCCTACGAGCAGTACTTC. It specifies CASRPVASYEQYF.

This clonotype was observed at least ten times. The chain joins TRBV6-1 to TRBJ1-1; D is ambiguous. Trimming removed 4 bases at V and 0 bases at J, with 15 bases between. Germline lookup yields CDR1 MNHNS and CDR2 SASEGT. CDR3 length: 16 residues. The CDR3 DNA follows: TGTGCCAGCAGTGTCGGTTCGGGGATTATGAACACTGAAGCTTTCTTT. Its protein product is CASSVGSGIMNTEAFF.

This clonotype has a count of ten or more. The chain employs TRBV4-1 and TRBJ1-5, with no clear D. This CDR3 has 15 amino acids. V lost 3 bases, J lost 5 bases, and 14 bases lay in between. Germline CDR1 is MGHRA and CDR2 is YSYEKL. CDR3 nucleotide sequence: TGCGCCAGCAGCCACGGATCGGAGAGATATCAGCCCCAGCATTTT. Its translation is CASSHGSERYQPQHF.

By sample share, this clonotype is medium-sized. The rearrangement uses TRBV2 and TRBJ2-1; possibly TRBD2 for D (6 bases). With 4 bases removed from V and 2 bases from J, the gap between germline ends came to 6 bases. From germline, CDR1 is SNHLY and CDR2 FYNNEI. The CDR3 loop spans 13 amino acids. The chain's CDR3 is CASSGGAYNEQFF. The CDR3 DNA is TGTGCCAGCAGTGGGGGGGCCTACAATGAGCAGTTCTTC.

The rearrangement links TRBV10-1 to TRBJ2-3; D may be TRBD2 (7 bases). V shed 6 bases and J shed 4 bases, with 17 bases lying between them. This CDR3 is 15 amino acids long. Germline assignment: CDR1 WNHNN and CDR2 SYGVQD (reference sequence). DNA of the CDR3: TGCGCCAGCAGCCCTCTTGCGGGGGCCCCAGATACGCAGTATTTT. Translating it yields CASSPLAGAPDTQYF.

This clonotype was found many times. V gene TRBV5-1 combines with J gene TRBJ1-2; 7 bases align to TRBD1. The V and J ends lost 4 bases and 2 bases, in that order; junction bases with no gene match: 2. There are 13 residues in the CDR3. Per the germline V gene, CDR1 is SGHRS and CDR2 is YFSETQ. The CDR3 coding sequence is TGCGCCAGCAGCCCGACAGGGAACTATGGCTACACCTTC. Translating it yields CASSPTGNYGYTF.

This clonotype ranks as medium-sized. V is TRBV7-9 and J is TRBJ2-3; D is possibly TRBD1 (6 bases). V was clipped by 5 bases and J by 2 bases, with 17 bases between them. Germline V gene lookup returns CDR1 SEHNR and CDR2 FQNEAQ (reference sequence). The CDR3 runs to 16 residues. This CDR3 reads CASSLHQGGDTDTQYF. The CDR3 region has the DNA TGTGCCAGCAGCCTACACCAAGGGGGAGACACAGATACGCAGTATTTT.

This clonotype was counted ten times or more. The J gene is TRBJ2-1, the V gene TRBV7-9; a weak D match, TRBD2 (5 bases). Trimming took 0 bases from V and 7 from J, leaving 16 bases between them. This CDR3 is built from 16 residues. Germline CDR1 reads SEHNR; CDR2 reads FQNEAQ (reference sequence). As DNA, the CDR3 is TGTGCCAGCAGCTTAGCGGCGACTACCTTTGGGAATGAGCAGTTCTTC. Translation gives CASSLAATTFGNEQFF.

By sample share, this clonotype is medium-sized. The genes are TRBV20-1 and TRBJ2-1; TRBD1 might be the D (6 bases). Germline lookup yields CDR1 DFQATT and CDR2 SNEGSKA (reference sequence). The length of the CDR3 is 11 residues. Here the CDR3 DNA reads TGCAGCAGACAGGCGTACAATGAGCAGTTCTTC. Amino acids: CSRQAYNEQFF.

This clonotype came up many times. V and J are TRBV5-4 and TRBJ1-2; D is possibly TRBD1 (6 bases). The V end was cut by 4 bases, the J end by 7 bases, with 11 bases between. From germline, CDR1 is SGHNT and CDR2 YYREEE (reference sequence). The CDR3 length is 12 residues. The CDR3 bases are TGTGCCAGCAGCAAAACAGGGATTGGCTACACCTTC. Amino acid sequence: CASSKTGIGYTF.

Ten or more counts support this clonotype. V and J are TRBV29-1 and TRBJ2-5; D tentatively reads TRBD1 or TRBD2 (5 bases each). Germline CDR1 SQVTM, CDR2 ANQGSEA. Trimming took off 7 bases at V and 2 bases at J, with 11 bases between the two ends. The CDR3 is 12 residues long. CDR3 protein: CSAGTAQETQYF. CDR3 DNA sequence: TGCAGCGCCGGGACCGCACAAGAGACCCAGTACTTC.

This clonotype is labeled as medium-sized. This CDR3 is CASSLPPGHANTGELFF. Here the CDR3 DNA reads TGTGCCAGCAGCTTACCTCCGGGACACGCGAACACCGGGGAGCTGTTTTTT. The rearrangement joins TRBV7-9 to TRBJ2-2; TRBD1 is a possible D gene (6 bases). CDR3 length: 17 amino acids. V lost 2 bases and J lost 0, with 13 bases in between. The germline V gene has CDR1 SEHNR and CDR2 FQNEAQ (reference sequence).

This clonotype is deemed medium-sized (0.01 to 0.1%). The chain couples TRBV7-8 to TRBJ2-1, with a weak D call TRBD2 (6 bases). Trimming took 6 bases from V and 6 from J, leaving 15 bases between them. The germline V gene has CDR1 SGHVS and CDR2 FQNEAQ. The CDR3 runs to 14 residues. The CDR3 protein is CASSRSTGANEQFF. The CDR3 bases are TGTGCCAGCAGTCGTAGTACGGGAGCCAATGAGCAGTTCTTC.

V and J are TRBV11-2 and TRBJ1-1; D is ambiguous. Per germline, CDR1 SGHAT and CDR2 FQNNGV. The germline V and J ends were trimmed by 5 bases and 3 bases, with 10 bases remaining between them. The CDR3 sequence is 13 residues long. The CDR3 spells CASSVSVDTEAFF. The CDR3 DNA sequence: TGTGCCAGCAGCGTCAGTGTGGACACTGAAGCTTTCTTT.

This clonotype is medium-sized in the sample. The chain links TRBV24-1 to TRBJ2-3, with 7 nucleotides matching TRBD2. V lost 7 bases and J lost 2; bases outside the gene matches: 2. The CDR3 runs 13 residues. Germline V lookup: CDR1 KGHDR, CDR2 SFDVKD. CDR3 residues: CATSREDTDTQYF. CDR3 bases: TGTGCCACCAGCCGGGAGGACACAGATACGCAGTATTTT.